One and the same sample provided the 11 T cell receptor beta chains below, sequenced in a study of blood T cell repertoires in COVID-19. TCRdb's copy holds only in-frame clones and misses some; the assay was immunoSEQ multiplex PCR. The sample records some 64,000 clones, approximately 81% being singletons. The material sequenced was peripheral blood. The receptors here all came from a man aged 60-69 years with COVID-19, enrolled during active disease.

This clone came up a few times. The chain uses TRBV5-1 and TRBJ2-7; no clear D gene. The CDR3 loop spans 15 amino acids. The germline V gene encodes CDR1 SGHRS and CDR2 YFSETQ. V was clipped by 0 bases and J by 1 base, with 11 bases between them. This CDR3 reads CASSLAPGGSYEQYF. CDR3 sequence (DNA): TGCGCCAGCAGCTTGGCTCCCGGCGGATCCTACGAGCAGTACTTC.

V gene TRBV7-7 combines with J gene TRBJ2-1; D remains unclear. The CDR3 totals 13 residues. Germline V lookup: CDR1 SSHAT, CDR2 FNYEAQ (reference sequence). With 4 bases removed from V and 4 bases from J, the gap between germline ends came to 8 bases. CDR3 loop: CASSSGLYNEQFF. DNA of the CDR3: TGTGCCAGCAGCTCCGGGTTATACAATGAGCAGTTCTTC.

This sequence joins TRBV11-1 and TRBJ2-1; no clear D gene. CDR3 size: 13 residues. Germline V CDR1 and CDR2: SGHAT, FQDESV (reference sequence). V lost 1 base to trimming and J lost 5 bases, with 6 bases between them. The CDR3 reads CASSLGQNNEQFF. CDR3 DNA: TGTGCCAGCAGCTTAGGCCAGAACAATGAGCAGTTCTTC.

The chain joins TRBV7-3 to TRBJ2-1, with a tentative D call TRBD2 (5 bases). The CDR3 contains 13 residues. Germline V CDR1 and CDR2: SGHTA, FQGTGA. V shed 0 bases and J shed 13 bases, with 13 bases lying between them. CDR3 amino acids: CASSLTLTGDQFF. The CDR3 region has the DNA TGTGCCAGCAGCTTAACACTGACCGGGGATCAGTTCTTC.

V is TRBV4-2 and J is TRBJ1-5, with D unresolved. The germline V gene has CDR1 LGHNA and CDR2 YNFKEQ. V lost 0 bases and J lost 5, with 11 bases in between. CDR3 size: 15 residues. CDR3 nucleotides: TGTGCCAGCAGCCAAGATTACAGCTCATATCAGCCCCAGCATTTT. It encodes CASSQDYSSYQPQHF.

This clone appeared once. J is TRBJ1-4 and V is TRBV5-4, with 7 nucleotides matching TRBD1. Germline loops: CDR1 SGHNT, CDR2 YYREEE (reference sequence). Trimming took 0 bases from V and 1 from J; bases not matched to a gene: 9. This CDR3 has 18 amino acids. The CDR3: CASSLGPLRQGTNEKLFF. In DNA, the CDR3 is TGTGCCAGCAGCTTGGGGCCTTTGAGACAGGGAACTAATGAAAAACTGTTTTTT.

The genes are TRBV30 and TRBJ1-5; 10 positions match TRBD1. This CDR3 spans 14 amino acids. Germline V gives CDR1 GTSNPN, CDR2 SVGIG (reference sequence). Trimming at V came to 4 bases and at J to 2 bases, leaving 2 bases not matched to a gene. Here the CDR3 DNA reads TGTGCCTGGACCGGGACAGGGGGCAATCAGCCCCAGCATTTT. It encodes CAWTGTGGNQPQHF.

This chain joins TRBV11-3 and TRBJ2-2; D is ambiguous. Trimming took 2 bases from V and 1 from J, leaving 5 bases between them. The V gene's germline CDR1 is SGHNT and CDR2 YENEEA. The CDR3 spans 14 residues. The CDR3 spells CASSLTVNTGELFF. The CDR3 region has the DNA TGTGCCAGCAGCTTAACGGTGAACACCGGGGAGCTGTTTTTT. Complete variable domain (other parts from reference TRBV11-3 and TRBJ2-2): EAGVVQSPRYKIIEKKQPVAFWCNPISGHNTLYWYLQNLGQGPELLIRYENEEAVDDSQLPKDRFSAERLKGVDSTLKIQPAELGDSAVYLCASSLTVNTGELFFGEGSRLTVL.

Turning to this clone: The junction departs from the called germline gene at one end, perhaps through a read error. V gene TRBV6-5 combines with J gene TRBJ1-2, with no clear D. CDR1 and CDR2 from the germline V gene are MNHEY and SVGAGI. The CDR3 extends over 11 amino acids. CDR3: CASESMREREF. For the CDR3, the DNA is TGTGCCAGCGAATCAATGAGGGAAAGGGAATTC.

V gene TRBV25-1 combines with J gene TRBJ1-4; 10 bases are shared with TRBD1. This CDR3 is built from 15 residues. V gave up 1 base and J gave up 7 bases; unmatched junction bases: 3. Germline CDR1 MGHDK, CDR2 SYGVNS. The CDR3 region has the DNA TGTGCCAGCAGTGAATGGGGACAGGGGAGTGAAAAACTGTTTTTT. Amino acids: CASSEWGQGSEKLFF.

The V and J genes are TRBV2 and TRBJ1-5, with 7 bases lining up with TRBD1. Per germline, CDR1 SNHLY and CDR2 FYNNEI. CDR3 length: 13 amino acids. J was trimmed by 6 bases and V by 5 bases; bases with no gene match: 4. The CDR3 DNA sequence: TGTGCCAGCAGTAGGGGGCTCGGTCAGCCCCAGCATTTT. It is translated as CASSRGLGQPQHF. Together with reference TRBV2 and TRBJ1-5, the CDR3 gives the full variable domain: EPEVTQTPSHQVTQMGQEVILRCVPISNHLYFYWYRQILGQKVEFLVSFYNNEISEKSEIFDDQFSVERPDGSNFTLKIRSTKLEDSAMYFCASSRGLGQPQHFGDGTRLSIL.